This T cell receptor (beta chain) appears in the sequencing data of a study of CD8 T cells in Susac syndrome. With random hexamers, reverse transcription was performed on about 0.45 to 1 ug of RNA. By means of immunoSEQ multiplex PCR, TCR beta CDR3 spanning 54 Vbeta and 13 Jbeta underwent amplification. TCRdb reprocessed the immunoSEQ multiplex PCR reads via MiXCR and lists one record per CDR3 protein. The sample has 130,000 or so distinct CDR3 sequences; about 95% are singletons. This TCR was recovered from a human donor with multiple sclerosis. Source material: CD4+ T cells from PBMCs.

Here the CDR3 reads CASSLSPSPYEQYF. The CDR3 DNA reads as TGTGCCAGCAGTTTATCCCCTAGCCCCTACGAGCAGTACTTC. The chain carries TRBV27 and TRBJ2-7; tentatively, D is TRBD2 (5 bases). Germline V lookup: CDR1 MNHEY, CDR2 SMNVEV (reference sequence). The V and J ends lost 0 bases and 2 bases respectively, with 8 bases between them. This CDR3 is 14 amino acids long.